Shown below are 2 T cell receptor beta chains from a single sample sequenced in a study of OX40 agonist ivuxolimab in advanced cancers. The protocol used for the library was the immunoSEQ multiplex PCR assay. The immuneACCESS repertoire file appears here via TCRdb, limited to in-frame rearrangements. These files lack a portion of the clones; in checked studies, under half of the deficit traces to unresolved V genes, and the cause of the others is not known. The sample profile shows about 45,000 clones; roughly 94% of them were found once. The ten top clones hold approximately 10% of the sample. The input for sequencing was CD4+ or CD8+ T cells sorted from blood, taken in a trial of the OX40 agonist ivuxolimab. The receptors originated from an adult with an advanced solid tumor such as melanoma, head and neck, liver or kidney cancer.

The chain couples TRBV15 to TRBJ1-3; D might be TRBD1 (5 bases). The germline V gene encodes CDR1 LNHNV and CDR2 YYDKDF (reference sequence). This CDR3 contains 15 residues. The V end lost 3 bases, the J end lost 2 bases, and 11 bases lay between the germline ends. CDR3 DNA sequence: TGTGCCACCAGCAGGTGGGGGGGAACTGGAAACACCATATATTTT. Translation: CATSRWGGTGNTIYF. Using reference TRBV15 and TRBJ1-3 for the parts outside the CDR3, the full variable domain is DAMVIQNPRYQVTQFGKPVTLSCSQTLNHNVMYWYQQKSSQAPKLLFHYYDKDFNNEADTPDNFQSRRPNTSFCFLDIRSPGLGDTAMYLCATSRWGGTGNTIYFGEGSWLTVV.

The chain links TRBV5-6 to TRBJ2-7, with TRBD2 as a possible D gene (5 bases). Germline CDR1 reads SGHDT; CDR2 reads YYEEEE. The CDR3 runs to 14 residues. Trimming shortened V by 4 bases and J by 0 bases, and 11 bases separated the two germline ends. The CDR3 loop is CASSPLGGSYEQYF. The DNA for the CDR3 is TGTGCCAGCAGCCCCCTTGGAGGCTCCTACGAGCAGTACTTC.